This T cell receptor (beta chain) was sequenced in a study of response to subunit inactivated influenza vaccine. One entry per CDR3 protein results from TCRdb running MiXCR on the RT-PCR reads. This sample has approximately 730,000 distinct CDR3 sequences, with approximately 15% found just once. Trimming took 0 bases from V and 4 from J; bases not matched to a gene: 8. This CDR3 has 16 residues. Germline-derived CDR1 and CDR2 are DFQATT and SNEGSKA (reference sequence). This specimen consisted of PBMCs from blood, obtained approximately 15 days before vaccination. The clonotype comes from a man between 50 and 59 years old who received an inactivated influenza vaccine. The chain combines TRBV20-1 with TRBJ2-7; TRBD1 matches 11 bases. CDR3 DNA sequence: TGCAGTGCTAGAGATCGTCGTGGGACAGGGGGTTACGAGCAGTACTTC. Its protein product is CSARDRRGTGGYEQYF.